This paragraph covers one TCR beta chain sequence. Profiling relied on immunoSEQ multiplex PCR, and the TCRdb table lists in-frame clones only, not all of them. The sample holds just over 60,000 clones, around 93% seen once. Looked up from germline, CDR1 is MDHEN and CDR2 is SYDVKM. The CDR3 consists of 13 residues. Trimming took off 3 bases at V and 2 bases at J, with 6 bases between the two ends. The data were taken from a study of T cell changes during pregnancy in multiple sclerosis. Sequences were derived from peripheral blood, sampled in the second trimester of pregnancy. The V gene is TRBV28, the J gene TRBJ2-3, with D perhaps matching TRBD2 (5 bases). The TCR originated in a female donor in good health, enrolled as a control in a pregnancy study. CDR3 DNA: TGTGCCAGCAGTTTCGACTACACAGATACGCAGTATTTT. Its protein is CASSFDYTDTQYF.